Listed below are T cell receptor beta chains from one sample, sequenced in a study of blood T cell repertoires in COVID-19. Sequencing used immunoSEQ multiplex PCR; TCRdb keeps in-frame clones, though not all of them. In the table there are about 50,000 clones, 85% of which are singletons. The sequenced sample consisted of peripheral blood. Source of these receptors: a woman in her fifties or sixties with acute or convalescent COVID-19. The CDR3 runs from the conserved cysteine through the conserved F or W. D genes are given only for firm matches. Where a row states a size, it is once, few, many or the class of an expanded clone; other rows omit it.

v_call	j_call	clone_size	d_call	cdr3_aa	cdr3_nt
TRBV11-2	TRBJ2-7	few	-	CASSLEERQAIYEQYF	TGTGCCAGCAGCTTAGAGGAACGGCAGGCCATCTACGAGCAGTACTTC
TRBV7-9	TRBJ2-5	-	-	CASSFIGEVQYF	TGTGCCAGCAGCTTTATCGGGGAGGTCCAGTACTTC
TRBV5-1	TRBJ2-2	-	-	CASSLSVPGELFF	TGCGCCAGCAGCTTGTCCGTCCCCGGGGAGCTGTTTTTT
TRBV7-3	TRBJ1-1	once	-	CASSLNGGLSTEAFF	TGTGCCAGCAGCTTAAACGGCGGGTTGTCCACTGAAGCTTTCTTT
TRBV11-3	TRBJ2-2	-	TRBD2	CASSPGGWGRDTGELFF	TGTGCCAGCAGCCCGGGGGGATGGGGAAGGGACACCGGGGAGCTGTTTTTT
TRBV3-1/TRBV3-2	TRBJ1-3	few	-	CASSQDTVPRVGNTIYF	TGTGCCAGCAGCCAAGATACCGTGCCCAGGGTTGGAAACACCATATATTTT
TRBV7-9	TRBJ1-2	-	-	CASSRRGNLRNYGYTF	TGTGCCAGCAGCCGAAGGGGGAATCTCCGAAACTATGGCTACACCTTC
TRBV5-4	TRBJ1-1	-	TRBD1	CASSLESGQGFEAFF	TGTGCCAGCAGCTTGGAAAGCGGACAGGGGTTTGAAGCTTTCTTT
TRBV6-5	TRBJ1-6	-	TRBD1	CASSYPRTGGHSPLHF	TGTGCCAGCAGTTACCCGCGGACAGGAGGGCATTCACCCCTCCACTTT
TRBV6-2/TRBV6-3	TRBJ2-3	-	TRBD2	CASSWTSGDRLGTQYF	TGTGCCAGCAGCTGGACTAGCGGAGACCGCCTAGGGACGCAGTATTTT
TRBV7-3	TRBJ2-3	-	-	CASSLIAGDTQYF	TGTGCCAGCAGCTTAATTGCGGGAGATACGCAGTATTTT
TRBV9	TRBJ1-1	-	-	CASSVGEGLLNTEAFF	TGTGCCAGCAGCGTAGGGGAGGGCCTGCTGAACACTGAAGCTTTCTTT
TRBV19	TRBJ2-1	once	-	CASSIRYNEQFF	TGTGCCAGTAGTATACGCTACAATGAGCAGTTCTTC
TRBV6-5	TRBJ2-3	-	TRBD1	CASSYDRVADTQYF	TGTGCCAGCAGTTACGACAGGGTGGCAGATACGCAGTATTTT
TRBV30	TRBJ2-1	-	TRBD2	CAWSLGLAVDEQFF	TGTGCCTGGAGTCTTGGACTAGCTGTCGATGAGCAGTTCTTC
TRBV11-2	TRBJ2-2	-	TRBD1	CASSLGGTVTGELFF	TGTGCCAGCAGCTTAGGGGGGACAGTCACCGGGGAGCTGTTTTTT
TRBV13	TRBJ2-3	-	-	CASSFGTDTQYF	TGTGCCAGCAGCTTCGGCACAGATACGCAGTATTTT
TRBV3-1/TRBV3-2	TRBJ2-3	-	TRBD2	CASSQTGGEDTQYF	TGTGCCAGCAGCCAAACGGGGGGGGAGGATACGCAGTATTTT
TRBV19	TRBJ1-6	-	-	CASRSGRNSPLHF	TGTGCCAGTAGGTCAGGTCGGAATTCACCCCTCCACTTT
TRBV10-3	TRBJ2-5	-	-	CAIAGGGQQETQYF	TGTGCCATCGCCGGGGGGGGACAGCAAGAGACCCAGTACTTC
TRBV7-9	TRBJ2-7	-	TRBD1	CASSLMDRTPSYEQYF	TGTGCCAGCAGCTTGATGGACAGGACCCCCTCCTACGAGCAGTACTTC
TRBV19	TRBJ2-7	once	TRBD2	CASSTKPSLAGGYEQYF	TGTGCCAGTAGTACCAAACCCTCACTAGCGGGAGGCTACGAGCAGTACTTC
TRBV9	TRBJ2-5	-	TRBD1	CASSRGQGFQETQYF	TGTGCCAGCAGTAGGGGGCAGGGCTTCCAAGAGACCCAGTACTTC
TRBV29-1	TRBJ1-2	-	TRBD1	CSSPDRNGYTF	TGCAGCTCACCGGACAGGAATGGCTACACCTTC
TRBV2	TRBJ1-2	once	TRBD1	CASSYRTGPYGYTF	TGTGCCAGCAGTTATAGGACAGGGCCCTATGGCTACACCTTC
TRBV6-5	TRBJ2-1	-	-	CASSYYRDFLYNEQFF	TGTGCCAGCAGTTACTACCGGGACTTTCTTTACAATGAGCAGTTCTTC
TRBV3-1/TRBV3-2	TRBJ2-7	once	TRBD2	CASSQYLAGNEQYF	TGTGCCAGCAGCCAATACCTAGCGGGAAACGAGCAGTACTTC
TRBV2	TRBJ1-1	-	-	CASTGEQNTEAFF	TGTGCCAGCACGGGGGAACAGAACACTGAAGCTTTCTTT
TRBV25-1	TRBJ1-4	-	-	CASSDRSLNEKLFF	TGTGCCAGCAGTGACAGGTCCCTTAATGAAAAACTGTTTTTT
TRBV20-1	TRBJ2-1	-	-	CSARSMVGPFF	TGCAGTGCTAGATCTATGGTTGGGCCGTTCTTC
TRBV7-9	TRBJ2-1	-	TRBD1	CASSRTGAIIEQFF	TGTGCCAGCAGCCGGACAGGGGCAATCATTGAGCAGTTCTTC
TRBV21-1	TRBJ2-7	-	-	CASRRGLLDEQYF	TGTGCCAGCAGAAGGGGCCTTTTGGACGAGCAGTACTTC
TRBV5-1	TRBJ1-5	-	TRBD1	CASSLTGLSNQPQHF	TGCGCCAGCAGCCTGACAGGGCTGAGCAATCAGCCCCAGCATTTT
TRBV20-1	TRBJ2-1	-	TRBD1	CSAHRGWEQFF	TGCAGTGCGCACAGGGGATGGGAGCAGTTCTTC
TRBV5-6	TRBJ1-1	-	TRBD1	CASSLRTGLNTEAFF	TGTGCCAGCAGCTTGCGGACAGGCTTGAACACTGAAGCTTTCTTT
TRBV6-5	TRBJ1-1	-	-	CASSYSSGWGSDEAFF	TGTGCCAGCAGTTACTCCTCAGGGTGGGGAAGCGATGAAGCTTTCTTT
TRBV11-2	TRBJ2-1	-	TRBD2	CASSFTSGGLYNEQFF	TGTGCCAGCAGCTTTACTAGCGGGGGTCTCTACAATGAGCAGTTCTTC
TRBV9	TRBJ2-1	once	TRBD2	CASSRGVQLNNEQFF	TGTGCCAGCAGCCGGGGGGTACAGCTAAACAATGAGCAGTTCTTC
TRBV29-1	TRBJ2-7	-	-	CSVEGSGHEQYF	TGCAGCGTTGAAGGTTCAGGGCATGAGCAGTACTTC
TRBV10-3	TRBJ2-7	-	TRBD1	CAIAPGQVSHEQYF	TGTGCCATCGCCCCAGGACAGGTTAGCCACGAGCAGTACTTC
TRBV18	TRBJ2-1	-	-	CASSPAGSYNEQFF	TGTGCCAGCTCACCCGCCGGGAGCTACAATGAGCAGTTCTTC
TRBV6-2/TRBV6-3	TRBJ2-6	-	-	CASTPSAGANVLTF	TGTGCCAGCACCCCAAGCGCTGGGGCCAACGTCCTGACTTTC